The rows below give T cell receptor beta chains drawn from one sample of a study of lymphopenia after photon versus proton radiotherapy. This table comes from immunoSEQ multiplex PCR, and its TCRdb copy is limited to in-frame clones, with some not included. The sample has roughly 18,000 clones; 70% to 90% are singletons. Sample: peripheral blood, taken from a patient treated with proton-based radiotherapy. The receptors come from a man aged 65-85 years with pancreatic cancer. CDR3s include the opening cysteine and the closing phenylalanine or tryptophan. The order of the fields is J gene, V gene, D gene, clone size, CDR3 DNA, CDR3 protein. A D gene is named only where the DNA matches it firmly. Size values are once, few and many counts, or a class for expanded clones, and some rows have none.

j_gene: TRBJ2-7
v_gene: TRBV11-1
d_gene: TRBD2
abundance: once
CDR3nt: TGTGCCAGCAGCCTCCTGCGGGGGGCCGGGTTTTCCTACGAGCAGTACTTC
CDR3aa: CASSLLRGAGFSYEQYF

j_gene: TRBJ1-6
v_gene: TRBV4-1
d_gene: NA
abundance: NA
CDR3nt: TGCGCCAGCAGCCGAATGACAGGCGGGTATAATTCACCCCTCCACTTT
CDR3aa: CASSRMTGGYNSPLHF

j_gene: TRBJ1-2
v_gene: TRBV5-6
d_gene: NA
abundance: NA
CDR3nt: TGTGCCAGCAGCCCAGGGTCCTCTAACTATGGCTACACCTTC
CDR3aa: CASSPGSSNYGYTF

j_gene: TRBJ1-1
v_gene: TRBV28
d_gene: TRBD1
abundance: NA
CDR3nt: TGTGCCAGCAGTGGACCCGGGACAGGGGCTTTCTTT
CDR3aa: CASSGPGTGAFF

j_gene: TRBJ2-3
v_gene: TRBV6-6
d_gene: NA
abundance: NA
CDR3nt: TGTGCCAGCAGTTACTCCCCATACCGGGCAGATACGCAGTATTTT
CDR3aa: CASSYSPYRADTQYF

j_gene: TRBJ1-5
v_gene: TRBV6-6
d_gene: TRBD1
abundance: NA
CDR3nt: TGTGCCAGCAATCAGGGGGACAGCAATCAGCCCCAGCATTTT
CDR3aa: CASNQGDSNQPQHF

j_gene: TRBJ2-5
v_gene: TRBV19
d_gene: NA
abundance: NA
CDR3nt: TGTGCCAGTAGTATTGAGGGGGGGACGGGGGAGACCCAGTACTTC
CDR3aa: CASSIEGGTGETQYF

j_gene: TRBJ2-3
v_gene: TRBV10-1
d_gene: TRBD2
abundance: NA
CDR3nt: TGCGCCACCGCATCTAGCGGGGAACTAGATACGCAGTATTTT
CDR3aa: CATASSGELDTQYF

j_gene: TRBJ1-2
v_gene: TRBV7-9
d_gene: NA
abundance: NA
CDR3nt: TGTGCCAGCAGCTTGACAAAGGTTAACTATGGCTACACCTTC
CDR3aa: CASSLTKVNYGYTF

j_gene: TRBJ2-1
v_gene: TRBV7-8
d_gene: TRBD1
abundance: NA
CDR3nt: TGTGCCAGCAGCTTAGGTGGACAGGGGAACAATGAGCAGTTCTTC
CDR3aa: CASSLGGQGNNEQFF

j_gene: TRBJ2-1
v_gene: TRBV5-1
d_gene: NA
abundance: NA
CDR3nt: TGCGCCAGCCGGAGCCACGATGAGCAGTTCTTC
CDR3aa: CASRSHDEQFF

j_gene: TRBJ1-2
v_gene: TRBV15
d_gene: NA
abundance: once
CDR3nt: TGTGCCACCAGCCAGCGACCCAACTATGGCTACACCTTC
CDR3aa: CATSQRPNYGYTF

j_gene: TRBJ2-7
v_gene: TRBV5-6
d_gene: NA
abundance: NA
CDR3nt: TGTGCCAGCAGCTTGGGCTACGAGCAGTACTTC
CDR3aa: CASSLGYEQYF

j_gene: TRBJ2-3
v_gene: TRBV6-4
d_gene: TRBD1
abundance: NA
CDR3nt: TGTGCCAGCAGTGACTCCGGGACAGGGGGCGATACGCAGTATTTT
CDR3aa: CASSDSGTGGDTQYF

j_gene: TRBJ2-2
v_gene: TRBV10-1
d_gene: NA
abundance: NA
CDR3nt: TGCGCCAGCAGTGAGTCGATTGCGGGGCGGGTGACCGGGGAGCTGTTTTTT
CDR3aa: CASSESIAGRVTGELFF

j_gene: TRBJ1-1
v_gene: TRBV2
d_gene: TRBD1
abundance: once
CDR3nt: TGTGCCAGCCGGACAGGTCGCGGCACTGAAGCTTTCTTT
CDR3aa: CASRTGRGTEAFF

j_gene: TRBJ2-3
v_gene: TRBV6-1
d_gene: TRBD2
abundance: medium-sized
CDR3nt: TGTGCCACCGGACTCTTAGCGGGAGAGGATACGCAGTATTTT
CDR3aa: CATGLLAGEDTQYF

j_gene: TRBJ1-6
v_gene: TRBV18
d_gene: TRBD1
abundance: few
CDR3nt: TGTGCCAGCTCAGGACAGGGGGCATCGTCACCCCTCCACTTT
CDR3aa: CASSGQGASSPLHF

j_gene: TRBJ2-2
v_gene: TRBV18
d_gene: NA
abundance: NA
CDR3nt: TGTGCCAGCTCACCACTAGCAGAGGGCACCGGGGAGCTGTTTTTT
CDR3aa: CASSPLAEGTGELFF

j_gene: TRBJ2-7
v_gene: TRBV6-1
d_gene: NA
abundance: few
CDR3nt: TGTGCCAGCAGCCATGTTTACGAGCAGTACTTC
CDR3aa: CASSHVYEQYF

j_gene: TRBJ1-1
v_gene: TRBV19
d_gene: NA
abundance: NA
CDR3nt: TGTGCCAGTAGTATAGGTGGCATACCGCTAAACACTGAAGCTTTCTTT
CDR3aa: CASSIGGIPLNTEAFF

j_gene: TRBJ1-2
v_gene: TRBV2
d_gene: NA
abundance: NA
CDR3nt: TGTGCCAGCGGTGGTGCGAGCCTGTATGGCTACACCTTC
CDR3aa: CASGGASLYGYTF

j_gene: TRBJ1-1
v_gene: TRBV2
d_gene: NA
abundance: NA
CDR3nt: TGTGCCGGAGAGACGGGGACCAACACTGAAGCTTTCTTT
CDR3aa: CAGETGTNTEAFF

j_gene: TRBJ1-5
v_gene: TRBV11-3
d_gene: NA
abundance: NA
CDR3nt: TGTGCCAGCAGCTTGGCGGGGTTTCGGCCCCAGCATTTT
CDR3aa: CASSLAGFRPQHF